This TCR beta chain was sequenced for a study of T cells after yellow fever vaccination. Turning to the study itself: Preparation of fractions with low cell numbers was performed using SMART-Seq v4 Ultra Low Input.

General study results and limits: Abundant clonotypes from the bulk population could get into FACS-sorted repertoires as contaminants. Re-detected after boosting: most primary clones, more than 95% of CD4 and about 85% of CD8.

For this clonotype: Its target is unknown.

The V end was cut by 0 bases, the J end by 4 bases, with 7 bases between. In germline, CDR1 is MNHNS, CDR2 SASEGT. The CDR3 sequence is 13 residues long. Template-switching 5'RACE yielded the TCR cDNA; a universal primer site and UMIs were added in the process. TCRdb re-called the 5' RACE reads through MiXCR, storing one row per CDR3 protein. The table records under 500,000 distinct CDR3 sequences, around 20% of them present only once. The specimen was PBMCs, collected before the yellow fever booster vaccination. This clonotype was obtained from a man aged 18 to 30 who received the YFV17D yellow fever vaccine. The chain combines TRBV6-1 with TRBJ2-7, with no clear D. For the CDR3, the DNA is TGTGCCAGCAGTGAAGCGAACCAGTACGAGCAGTACTTC. As protein: CASSEANQYEQYF.